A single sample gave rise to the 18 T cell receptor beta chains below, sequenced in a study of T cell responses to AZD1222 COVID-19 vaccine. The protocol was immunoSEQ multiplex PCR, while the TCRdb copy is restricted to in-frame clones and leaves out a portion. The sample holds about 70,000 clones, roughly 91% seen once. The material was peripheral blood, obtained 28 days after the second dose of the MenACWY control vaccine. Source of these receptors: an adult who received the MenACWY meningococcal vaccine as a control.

CDR3 loop: CACPNAGGKLFF. CDR3 DNA: TGTGCCTGCCCAAACGCGGGGGGAAAACTGTTTTTT. V is TRBV30 and J is TRBJ1-4; tentative D call: TRBD1 (5 bases). Germline values: CDR1 GTSNPN, CDR2 SVGIG (reference sequence). This CDR3 has 12 residues. The V and J ends lost 6 bases and 10 bases respectively, with 15 bases between them.

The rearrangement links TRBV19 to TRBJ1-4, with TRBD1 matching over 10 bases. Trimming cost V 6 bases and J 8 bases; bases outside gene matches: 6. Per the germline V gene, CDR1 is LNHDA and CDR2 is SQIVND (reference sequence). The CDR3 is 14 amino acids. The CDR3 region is CASSWDRGKEKLFF. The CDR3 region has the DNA TGTGCCAGTAGCTGGGACAGGGGAAAAGAAAAACTGTTTTTT. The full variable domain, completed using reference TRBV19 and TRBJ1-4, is DGGITQSPKYLFRKEGQNVTLSCEQNLNHDAMYWYRQDPGQGLRLIYYSQIVNDFQKGDIAEGYSVSREKKESFPLTVTSAQKNPTAFYLCASSWDRGKEKLFFGSGTQLSVL.

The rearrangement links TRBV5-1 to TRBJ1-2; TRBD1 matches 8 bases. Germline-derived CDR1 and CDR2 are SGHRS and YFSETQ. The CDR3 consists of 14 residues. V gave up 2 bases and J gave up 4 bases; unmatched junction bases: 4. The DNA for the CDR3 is TGCGCCAGCAGCTTCCTACAGGGGGTCTATGGCTACACCTTC. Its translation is CASSFLQGVYGYTF.

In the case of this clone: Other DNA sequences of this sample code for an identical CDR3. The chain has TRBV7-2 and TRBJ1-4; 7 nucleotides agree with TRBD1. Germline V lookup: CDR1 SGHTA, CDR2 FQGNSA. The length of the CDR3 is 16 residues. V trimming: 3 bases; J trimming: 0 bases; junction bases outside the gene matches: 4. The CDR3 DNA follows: TGTGCCAGCAGCTTGGGACAGCGGGCAACTAATGAAAAACTGTTTTTT. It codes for CASSLGQRATNEKLFF.

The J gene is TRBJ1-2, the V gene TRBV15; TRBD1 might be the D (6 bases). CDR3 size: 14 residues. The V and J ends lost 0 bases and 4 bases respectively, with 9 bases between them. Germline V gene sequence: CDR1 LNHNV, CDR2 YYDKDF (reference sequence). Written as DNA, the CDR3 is TGTGCCACCAGCAGAGATGAGGGGGTCTATGGCTACACCTTC. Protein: CATSRDEGVYGYTF.

The CDR3 DNA sequence: TGTGCCAGCAGCTTGGGGCAGGTGAACACTGAAGCTTTCTTT. Protein: CASSLGQVNTEAFF. This chain connects TRBV5-8 to TRBJ1-1; D remains unclear. CDR1 and CDR2 from the germline V gene are SGHTS and YDEGEE. CDR3 length: 14 amino acids. The V and J ends lost 0 bases and 0 bases respectively, with 6 bases between them.

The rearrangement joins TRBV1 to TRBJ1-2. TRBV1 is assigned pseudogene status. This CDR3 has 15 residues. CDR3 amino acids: CTSSPRGGGFYGYTF. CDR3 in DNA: TGCACCAGCAGCCCCCGAGGAGGGGGGTTCTATGGCTACACCTTC.

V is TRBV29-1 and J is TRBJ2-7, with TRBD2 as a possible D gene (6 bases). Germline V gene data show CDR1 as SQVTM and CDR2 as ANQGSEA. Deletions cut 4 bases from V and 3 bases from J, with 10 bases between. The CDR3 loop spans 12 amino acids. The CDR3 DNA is TGCAGCGTTGCCGTGACTAGCTACGAGCAGTACTTC. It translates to CSVAVTSYEQYF.

CDR3 protein: CASSFSPTYEQYF. The CDR3 nucleotides are TGTGCCAGCAGCTTCTCTCCTACCTACGAGCAGTACTTC. V gene TRBV7-2 combines with J gene TRBJ2-7; no clear D. CDR1 and CDR2 from the germline V gene are SGHTA and FQGNSA. The CDR3 spans 13 residues. Trimming left V 3 bases short and J 2 bases short, with 8 bases between.

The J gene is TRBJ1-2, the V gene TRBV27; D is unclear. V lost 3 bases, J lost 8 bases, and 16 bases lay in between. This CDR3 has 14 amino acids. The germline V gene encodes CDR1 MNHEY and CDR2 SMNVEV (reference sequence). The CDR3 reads CASSLKASGYGYTF. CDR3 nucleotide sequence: TGTGCCAGCAGTTTGAAGGCCTCAGGTTACGGCTACACCTTC.

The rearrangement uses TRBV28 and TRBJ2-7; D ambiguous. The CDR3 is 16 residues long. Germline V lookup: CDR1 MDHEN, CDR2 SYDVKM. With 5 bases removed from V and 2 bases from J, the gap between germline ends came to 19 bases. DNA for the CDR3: TGTGCCAGCAGTCCCTGGGATAGTGGATGGGCCTACGAGCAGTACTTC. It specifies CASSPWDSGWAYEQYF.

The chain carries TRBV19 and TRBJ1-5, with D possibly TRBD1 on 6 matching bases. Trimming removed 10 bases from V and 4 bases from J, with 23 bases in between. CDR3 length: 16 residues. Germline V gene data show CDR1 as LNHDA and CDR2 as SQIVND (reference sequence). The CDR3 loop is CATAGPGTLTNQPQHF. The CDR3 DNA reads TGTGCCACCGCCGGGCCCGGGACATTAACTAATCAGCCCCAGCATTTT. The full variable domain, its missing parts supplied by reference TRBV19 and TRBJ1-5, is DGGITQSPKYLFRKEGQNVTLSCEQNLNHDAMYWYRQDPGQGLRLIYYSQIVNDFQKGDIAEGYSVSREKKESFPLTVTSAQKNPTAFYLCATAGPGTLTNQPQHFGDGTRLSIL.

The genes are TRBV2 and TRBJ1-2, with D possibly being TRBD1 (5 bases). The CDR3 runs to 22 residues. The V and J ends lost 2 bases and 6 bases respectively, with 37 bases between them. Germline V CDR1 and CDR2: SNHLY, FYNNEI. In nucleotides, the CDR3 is TGTGCCAGCAGTGAATACCAGGCGGTAGGTACCGTTCGTGGCAGGGCTGAGGATGGCTACACCTTC. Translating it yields CASSEYQAVGTVRGRAEDGYTF.

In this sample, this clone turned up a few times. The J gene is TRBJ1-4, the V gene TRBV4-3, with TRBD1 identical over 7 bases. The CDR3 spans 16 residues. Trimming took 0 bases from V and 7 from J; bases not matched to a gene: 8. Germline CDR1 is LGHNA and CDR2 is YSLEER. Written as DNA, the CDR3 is TGCGCCAGCAGCCAAGATCAGGCAGGGGGAGGTGAAAAACTGTTTTTT. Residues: CASSQDQAGGGEKLFF.

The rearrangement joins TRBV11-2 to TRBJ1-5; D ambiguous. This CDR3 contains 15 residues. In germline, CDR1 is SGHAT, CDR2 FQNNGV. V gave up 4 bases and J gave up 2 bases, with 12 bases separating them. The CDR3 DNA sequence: TGTGCCAGCAGCTCCCGAGGCTTCGGCAATCAGCCCCAGCATTTT. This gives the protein CASSSRGFGNQPQHF. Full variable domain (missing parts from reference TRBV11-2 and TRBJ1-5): EAGVAQSPRYKIIEKRQSVAFWCNPISGHATLYWYQQILGQGPKLLIQFQNNGVVDDSQLPKDRFSAERLKGVDSTLKIQPAKLEDSAVYLCASSSRGFGNQPQHFGDGTRLSIL.

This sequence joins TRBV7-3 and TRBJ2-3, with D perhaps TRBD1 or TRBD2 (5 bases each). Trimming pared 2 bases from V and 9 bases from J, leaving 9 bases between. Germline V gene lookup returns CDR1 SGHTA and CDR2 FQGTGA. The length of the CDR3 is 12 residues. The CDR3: CASSLGGGTQYF. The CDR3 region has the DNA TGTGCCAGCAGCTTAGGGGGTGGCACGCAGTATTTT.

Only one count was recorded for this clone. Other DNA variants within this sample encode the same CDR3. DNA of the CDR3: TGTGCCAGCAGCCAGGGACTAGCGGGGCATCGGGACCAGTACTTC. It encodes CASSQGLAGHRDQYF. This chain uses TRBV3-1 (or the pseudogene TRBV3-2) with TRBJ2-5; 13 bases map to TRBD2. CDR3 length: 15 amino acids. The V segment lost 3 bases and the J segment 10 bases; nucleotides outside the gene matches: 8. Germline V CDR1 and CDR2: LGHDT, YNNKEL (reference sequence).

CDR3 in DNA: TGTGCCAGCAGTGGTGCCGGGTCCCATGGCTACACCTTC. Amino acid sequence: CASSGAGSHGYTF. The gene calls are TRBV12-3 or TRBV12-4 and TRBJ1-2; D gene uncertain. The CDR3 has 13 residues. Trimming took off 5 bases at V and 6 bases at J, with 13 bases between the two ends.